Detailed here is one T cell receptor (beta chain). The target antigen is unknown. Time point specified: newly diagnosed GD, antithyroid drugs for less than 3 months. The TCR library was made from RNA that had been extracted from PBMCs in TRIzol. The record originates from a study of regulatory T cells in long-lasting Graves disease. About the study: Newly diagnosed Graves' patients had under 3 months of antithyroid drugs. Study results and limitations: Small numbers of samples may have cut accuracy. Persistent disease showed a preference for TRBV28, TRBJ1-2 and TRBJ2-5.

In building TCR beta libraries, iRepertoire HTBI primers were used together with Arm-PCR of CDR3 regions. Each CDR3 protein gets one entry after TCRdb re-called the multiplex PCR reads with MiXCR. The table has 500,000 or so distinct CDR3 sequences, roughly 16% seen once. The CDR3 is made up of 17 amino acids. Germline V lookup: CDR1 MNHEY, CDR2 SVGEGT. With 9 bases clipped from V and 2 bases from J, the junction kept 16 bases outside the gene matches. In addition, the sample was reused for a study of T cells in Graves' hyperthyroidism and ophthalmopathy. That study reports: The HTBI primer set served for first-round RT-PCR of the TCR CDR3.

V gene TRBV6-2 or TRBV6-3 combines with J gene TRBJ2-7, with 10 bases lining up with TRBD2. Sequences were derived from peripheral blood mononuclear cells (PBMCs), sampled at new diagnosis, from a patient treated with antithyroid drugs. The TCR originated in a woman aged 40 to 65 with Graves disease. Here the CDR3 reads CASSRGSSGSKAYEQYF. The CDR3 nucleotides are TGTGCCAGTTCTAGGGGGTCTAGCGGGAGCAAGGCCTACGAGCAGTACTTC.